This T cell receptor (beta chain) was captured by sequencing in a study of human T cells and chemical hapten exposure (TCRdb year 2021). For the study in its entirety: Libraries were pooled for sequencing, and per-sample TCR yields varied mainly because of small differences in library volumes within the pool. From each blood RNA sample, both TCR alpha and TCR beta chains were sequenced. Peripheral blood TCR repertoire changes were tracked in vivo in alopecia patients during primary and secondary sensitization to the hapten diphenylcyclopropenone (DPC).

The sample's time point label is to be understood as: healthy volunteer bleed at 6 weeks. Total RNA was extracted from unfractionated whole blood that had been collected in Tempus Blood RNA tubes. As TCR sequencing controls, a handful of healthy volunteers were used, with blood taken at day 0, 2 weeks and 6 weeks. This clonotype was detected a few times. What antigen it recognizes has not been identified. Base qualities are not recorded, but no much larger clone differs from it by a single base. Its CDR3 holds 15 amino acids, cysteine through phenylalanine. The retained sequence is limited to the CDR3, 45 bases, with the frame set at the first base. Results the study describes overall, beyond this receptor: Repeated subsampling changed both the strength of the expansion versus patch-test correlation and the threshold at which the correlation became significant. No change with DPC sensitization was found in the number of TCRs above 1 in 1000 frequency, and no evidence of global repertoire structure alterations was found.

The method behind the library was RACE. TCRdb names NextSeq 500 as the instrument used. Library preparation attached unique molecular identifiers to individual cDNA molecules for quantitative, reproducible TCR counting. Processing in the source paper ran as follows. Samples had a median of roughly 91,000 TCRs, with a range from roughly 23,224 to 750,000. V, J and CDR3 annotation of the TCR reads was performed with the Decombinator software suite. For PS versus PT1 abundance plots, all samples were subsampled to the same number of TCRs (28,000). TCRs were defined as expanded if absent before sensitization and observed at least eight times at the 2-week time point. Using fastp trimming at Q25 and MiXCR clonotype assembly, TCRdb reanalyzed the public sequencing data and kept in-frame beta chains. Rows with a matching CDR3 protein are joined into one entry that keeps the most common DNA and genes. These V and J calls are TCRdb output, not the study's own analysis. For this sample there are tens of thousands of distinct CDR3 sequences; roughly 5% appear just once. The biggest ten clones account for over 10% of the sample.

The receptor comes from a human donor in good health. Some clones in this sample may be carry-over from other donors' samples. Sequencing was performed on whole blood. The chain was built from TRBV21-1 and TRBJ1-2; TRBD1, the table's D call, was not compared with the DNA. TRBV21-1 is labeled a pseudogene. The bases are TGTGCCAGCAGCAAAGTCTCCCCCAGGGGGTATGGCTACACCTTC. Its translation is CASSKVSPRGYGYTF.